The sequence of this T cell receptor beta chain was determined in a study of lymphopenia after photon versus proton radiotherapy. Using immunoSEQ multiplex PCR, the repertoire was profiled, and TCRdb retains in-frame clones only, with some absent. The table lists some 30,000 clones, 85% to 90% of them singletons. V was trimmed by 0 bases and J by 5 bases, leaving 8 bases between them. The CDR3 loop spans 14 amino acids. CDR1 is LNHNV, CDR2 YYDKDF, per germline (reference sequence). Here the sequenced sample was peripheral blood, taken from a patient treated with photon-based radiotherapy. This receptor was taken from a woman aged 50 to 65 with pancreatic cancer. This sequence joins TRBV15 and TRBJ2-1; D is unresolved. CDR3 DNA sequence: TGTGCCACCAGCAGAGATAACCAGGACAATGAGCAGTTCTTC. Translation: CATSRDNQDNEQFF.